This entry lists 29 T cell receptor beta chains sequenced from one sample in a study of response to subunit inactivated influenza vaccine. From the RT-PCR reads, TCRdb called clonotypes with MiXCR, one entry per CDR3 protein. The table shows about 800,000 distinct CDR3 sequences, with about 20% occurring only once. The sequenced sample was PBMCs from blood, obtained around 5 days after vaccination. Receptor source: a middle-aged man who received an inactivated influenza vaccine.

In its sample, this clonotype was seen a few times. The CDR3 sequence is CATSTLLVNSYNEQFF. DNA of the CDR3: TGTGCCACTTCGACCCTACTGGTAAACTCCTACAATGAGCAGTTCTTC. The V call is TRBV28, the J call TRBJ2-1; no clear D gene. In germline, CDR1 is MDHEN, CDR2 SYDVKM. CDR3 size: 16 residues. V was clipped by 10 bases and J by 0 bases, with 19 bases between them.

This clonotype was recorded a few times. CDR3 nucleotides: TGCGCCAGCAGCTTGGATCAAGCTTCGATCGGCGAGCAGTACTTC. This codes for CASSLDQASIGEQYF. V usage is TRBV5-1 and J usage is TRBJ2-7; D is ambiguous. The CDR3 loop spans 15 amino acids. Germline V gene data show CDR1 as SGHRS and CDR2 as YFSETQ. V dropped 0 bases and J dropped 6 bases, with 16 bases sitting between them.

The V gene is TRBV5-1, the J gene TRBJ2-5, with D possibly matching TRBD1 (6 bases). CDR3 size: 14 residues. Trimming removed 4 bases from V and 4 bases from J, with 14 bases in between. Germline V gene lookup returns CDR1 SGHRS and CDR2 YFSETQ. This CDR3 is CASSTGHNRETQYF. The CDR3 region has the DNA TGCGCCAGCAGCACGGGACATAATAGAGAGACCCAGTACTTC.

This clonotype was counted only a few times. The CDR3 DNA reads TGTGCCATCAGTCCCCGTAGGGGTACGGTTTACGAGCAGTACTTC. Translating it yields CAISPRRGTVYEQYF. The chain has TRBV10-3 and TRBJ2-7; D may be TRBD1 (5 bases). The germline V gene encodes CDR1 ENHRY and CDR2 SYGVKD. Deletions cut 5 bases from V and 4 bases from J, with 18 bases between. The CDR3 has 15 amino acids.

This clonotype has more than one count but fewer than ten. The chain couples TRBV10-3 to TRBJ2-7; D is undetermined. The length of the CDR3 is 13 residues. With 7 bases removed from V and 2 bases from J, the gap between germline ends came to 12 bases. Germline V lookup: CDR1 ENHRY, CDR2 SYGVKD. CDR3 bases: TGTGCCATCAACCCCGGGCCGACCTACGAGCAGTACTTC. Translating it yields CAINPGPTYEQYF.

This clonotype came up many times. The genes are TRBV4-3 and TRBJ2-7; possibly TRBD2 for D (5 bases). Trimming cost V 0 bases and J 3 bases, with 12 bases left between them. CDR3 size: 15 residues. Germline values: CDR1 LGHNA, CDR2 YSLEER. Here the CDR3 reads CASSQDLGLLYEQYF. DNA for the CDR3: TGCGCCAGCAGCCAAGATTTAGGACTTCTCTACGAGCAGTACTTC.

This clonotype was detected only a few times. The CDR3 DNA follows: TGTGCCAGCAGTGAAGACAAGCACTCTACGAGTTGGCAGTACTTC. Amino acid sequence: CASSEDKHSTSWQYF. The chain employs TRBV2 and TRBJ2-7; D not certain. Per germline, CDR1 SNHLY and CDR2 FYNNEI. The CDR3 contains 15 residues. With 1 base removed from V and 9 bases from J, the gap between germline ends came to 19 bases.

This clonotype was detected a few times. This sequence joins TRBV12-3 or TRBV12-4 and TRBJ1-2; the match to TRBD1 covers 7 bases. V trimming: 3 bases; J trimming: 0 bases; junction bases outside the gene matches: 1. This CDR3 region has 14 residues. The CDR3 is CASSLGQPNYGYTF. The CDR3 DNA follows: TGTGCCAGCAGTTTGGGACAGCCTAACTATGGCTACACCTTC.

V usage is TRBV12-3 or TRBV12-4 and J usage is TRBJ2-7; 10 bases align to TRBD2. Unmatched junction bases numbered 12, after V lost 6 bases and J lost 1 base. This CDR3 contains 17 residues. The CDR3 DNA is TGTGCCAGCAGCTCTTGGGATCTAGCGGGGGAGTCCTACGAGCAGTACTTC. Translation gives CASSSWDLAGESYEQYF.

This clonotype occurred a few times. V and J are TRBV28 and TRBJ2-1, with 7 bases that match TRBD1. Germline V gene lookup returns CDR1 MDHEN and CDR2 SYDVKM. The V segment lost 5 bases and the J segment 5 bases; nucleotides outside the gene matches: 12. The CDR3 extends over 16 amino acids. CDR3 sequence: CASSHPALTGNNEQFF. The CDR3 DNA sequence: TGTGCCAGCAGTCACCCCGCTTTGACAGGGAACAATGAGCAGTTCTTC.

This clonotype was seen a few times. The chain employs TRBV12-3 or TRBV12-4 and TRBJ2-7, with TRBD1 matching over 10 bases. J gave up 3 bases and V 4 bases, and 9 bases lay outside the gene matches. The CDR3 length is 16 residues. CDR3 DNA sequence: TGTGCCAGCAGTTCTACTGACCGGGACAGGGGCTACGAGCAGTACTTC. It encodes CASSSTDRDRGYEQYF.

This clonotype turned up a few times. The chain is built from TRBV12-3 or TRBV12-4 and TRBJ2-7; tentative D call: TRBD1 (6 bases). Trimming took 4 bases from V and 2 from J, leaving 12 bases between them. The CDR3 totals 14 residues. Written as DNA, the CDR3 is TGTGCCAGCAGTTCCCGGGACAAGCCCTACGAGCAGTACTTC. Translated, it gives CASSSRDKPYEQYF.

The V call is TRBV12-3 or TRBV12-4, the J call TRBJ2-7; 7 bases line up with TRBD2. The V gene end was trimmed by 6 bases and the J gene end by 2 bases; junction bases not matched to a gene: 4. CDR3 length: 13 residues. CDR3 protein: CASSVGTTYEQYF. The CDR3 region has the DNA TGTGCCAGCAGCGTTGGGACTACCTACGAGCAGTACTTC.

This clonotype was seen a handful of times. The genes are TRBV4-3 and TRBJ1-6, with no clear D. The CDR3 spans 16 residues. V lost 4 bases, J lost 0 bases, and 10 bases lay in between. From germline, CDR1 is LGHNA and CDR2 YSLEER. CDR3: CASSRTESSYNSPLHF. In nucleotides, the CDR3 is TGCGCCAGCAGCCGGACTGAAAGCTCCTATAATTCACCCCTCCACTTT.

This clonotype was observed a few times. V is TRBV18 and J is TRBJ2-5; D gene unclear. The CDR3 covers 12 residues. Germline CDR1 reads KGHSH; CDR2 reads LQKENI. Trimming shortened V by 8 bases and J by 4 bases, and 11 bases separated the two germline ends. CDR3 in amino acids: CASHYLGETQYF. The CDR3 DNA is TGTGCCAGCCACTACCTAGGAGAGACCCAGTACTTC. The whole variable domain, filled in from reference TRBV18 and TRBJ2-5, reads NAGVMQNPRHLVRRRGQEARLRCSPMKGHSHVYWYRQLPEEGLKFMVYLQKENIIDESGMPKERFSAEFPKEGPSILRIQQVVRGDSAAYFCASHYLGETQYFGPGTRLLVL.

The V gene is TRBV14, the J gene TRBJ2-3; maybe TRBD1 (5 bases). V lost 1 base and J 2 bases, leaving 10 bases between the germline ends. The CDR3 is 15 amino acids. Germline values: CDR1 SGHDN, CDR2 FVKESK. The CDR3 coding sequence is TGTGCCAGCAGCCAAGGGACAATATACACAGATACGCAGTATTTT. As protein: CASSQGTIYTDTQYF.

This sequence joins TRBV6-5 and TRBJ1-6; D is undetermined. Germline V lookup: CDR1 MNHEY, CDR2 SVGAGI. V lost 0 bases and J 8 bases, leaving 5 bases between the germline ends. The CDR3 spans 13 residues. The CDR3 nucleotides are TGTGCCAGCAGTTACTCAGGCCATTCACCCCTCCACTTT. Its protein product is CASSYSGHSPLHF.

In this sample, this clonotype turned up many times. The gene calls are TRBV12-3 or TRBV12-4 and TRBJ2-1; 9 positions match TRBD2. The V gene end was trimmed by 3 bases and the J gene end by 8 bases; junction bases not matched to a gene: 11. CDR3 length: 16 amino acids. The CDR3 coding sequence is TGTGCCAGCAGTTTGCCCCAGCGGGGGGCCACGGATGAGCAGTTCTTC. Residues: CASSLPQRGATDEQFF.

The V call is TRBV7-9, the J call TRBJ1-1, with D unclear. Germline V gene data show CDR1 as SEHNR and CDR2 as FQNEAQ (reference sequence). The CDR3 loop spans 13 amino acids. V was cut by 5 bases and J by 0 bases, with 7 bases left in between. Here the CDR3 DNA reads TGTGCCAGCAGCGGGAGGTTGAACACTGAAGCTTTCTTT. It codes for CASSGRLNTEAFF.

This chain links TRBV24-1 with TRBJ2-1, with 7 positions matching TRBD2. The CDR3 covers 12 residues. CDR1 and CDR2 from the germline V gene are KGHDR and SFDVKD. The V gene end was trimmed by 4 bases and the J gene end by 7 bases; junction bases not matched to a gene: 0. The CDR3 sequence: CATSERGNEQFF. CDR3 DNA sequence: TGTGCCACCAGTGAGCGGGGGAATGAGCAGTTCTTC.

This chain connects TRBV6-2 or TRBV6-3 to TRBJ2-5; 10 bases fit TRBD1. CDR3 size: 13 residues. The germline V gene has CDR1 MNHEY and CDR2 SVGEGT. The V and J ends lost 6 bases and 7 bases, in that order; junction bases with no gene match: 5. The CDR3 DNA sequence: TGTGCCAGCAGAACCGGACAGGGGGGGACCCAGTACTTC. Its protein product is CASRTGQGGTQYF.

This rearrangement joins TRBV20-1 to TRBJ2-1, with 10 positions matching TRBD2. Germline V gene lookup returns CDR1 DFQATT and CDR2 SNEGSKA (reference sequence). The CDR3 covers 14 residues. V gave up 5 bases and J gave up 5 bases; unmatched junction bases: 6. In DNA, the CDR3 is TGCAGTGCTCAGAGCGGGGGGGCCGACAATGAGCAGTTCTTC. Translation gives CSAQSGGADNEQFF.

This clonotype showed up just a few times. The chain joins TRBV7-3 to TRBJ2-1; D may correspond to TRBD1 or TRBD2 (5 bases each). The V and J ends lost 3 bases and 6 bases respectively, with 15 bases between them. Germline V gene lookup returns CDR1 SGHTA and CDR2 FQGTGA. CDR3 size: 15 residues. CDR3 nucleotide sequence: TGTGCCAGCAGCTTTCCGGGACGGCTGATCAATGAGCAGTTCTTC. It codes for CASSFPGRLINEQFF.

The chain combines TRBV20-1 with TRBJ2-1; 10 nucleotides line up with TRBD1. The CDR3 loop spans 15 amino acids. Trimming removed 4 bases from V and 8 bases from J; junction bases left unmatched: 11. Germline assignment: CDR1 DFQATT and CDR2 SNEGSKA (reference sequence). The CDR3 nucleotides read TGCAGTGCTAAGGGCGGGACAGGGGCAAGGGATGAGCAGTTCTTC. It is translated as CSAKGGTGARDEQFF.

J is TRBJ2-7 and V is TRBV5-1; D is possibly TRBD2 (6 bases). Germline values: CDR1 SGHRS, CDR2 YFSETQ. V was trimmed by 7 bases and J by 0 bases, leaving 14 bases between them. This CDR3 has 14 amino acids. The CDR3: CASGRDGSSYEQYF. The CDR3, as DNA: TGCGCCAGCGGACGGGACGGGAGCTCCTACGAGCAGTACTTC. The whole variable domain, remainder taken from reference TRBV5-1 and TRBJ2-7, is KAGVTQTPRYLIKTRGQQVTLSCSPISGHRSVSWYQQTPGQGLQFLFEYFSETQRNKGNFPGRFSGRQFSNSRSEMNVSTLELGDSALYLCASGRDGSSYEQYFGPGTRLTVT.

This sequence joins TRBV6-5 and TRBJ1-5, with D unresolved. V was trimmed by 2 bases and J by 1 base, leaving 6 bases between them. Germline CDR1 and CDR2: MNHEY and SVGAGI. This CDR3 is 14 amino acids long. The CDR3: CASSYADSNQPQHF. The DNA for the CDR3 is TGTGCCAGCAGTTACGCGGACAGCAATCAGCCCCAGCATTTT.

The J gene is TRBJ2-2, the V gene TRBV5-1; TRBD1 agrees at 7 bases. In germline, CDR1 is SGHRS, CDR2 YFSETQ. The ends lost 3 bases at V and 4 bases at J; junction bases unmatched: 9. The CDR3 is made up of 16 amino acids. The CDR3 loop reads CASSSDRQGITGELFF. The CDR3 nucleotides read TGCGCCAGCAGCTCGGACAGACAGGGTATCACCGGGGAGCTGTTTTTT.

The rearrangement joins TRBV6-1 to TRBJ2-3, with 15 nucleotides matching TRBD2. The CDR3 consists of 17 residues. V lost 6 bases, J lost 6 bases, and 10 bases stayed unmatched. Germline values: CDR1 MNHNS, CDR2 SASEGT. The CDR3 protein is CASSPPGLAGGPDTQYF. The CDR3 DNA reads TGTGCCAGCAGCCCCCCCGGACTAGCGGGGGGGCCCGATACGCAGTATTTT.

CDR3 bases: TGTGCCAGCAGCTTGGTCAGACCGGCCGGGGAGCTGTTTTTT. Translation gives CASSLVRPAGELFF. The chain couples TRBV7-9 to TRBJ2-2; D is unclear. Between the trimmed V and J ends, which lost 3 bases and 6 bases, there was a span of 11 bases. Germline CDR1 reads SEHNR; CDR2 reads FQNEAQ (reference sequence). The CDR3 covers 14 residues.